The 17 T cell receptor beta chains reported below all come from one sample, sequenced in a study of blood T cell repertoires in COVID-19. Clones were read by immunoSEQ multiplex PCR, and TCRdb kept only the in-frame ones, dropping some. The repertoire has under 500,000 clones, around 89% of them found once; the top ten carry 4.3%. Sequenced input: peripheral blood. These receptors were taken from a woman in her 30s with acute or convalescent COVID-19.

The chain links TRBV5-1 to TRBJ2-2; a possible D gene is TRBD1 (6 bases). Germline values: CDR1 SGHRS, CDR2 YFSETQ. The V gene lost 7 bases and the J gene lost 0 bases, with 10 bases spanning the gap. This CDR3 region has 14 residues. CDR3 sequence reads: CASGAGANTGELFF. The CDR3 DNA follows: TGCGCCAGCGGCGCAGGGGCGAACACCGGGGAGCTGTTTTTT.

CDR3 sequence (DNA): TGTGCCAGCAGTTTAGTTACTAGCTTGCCAGAGACCCAGTACTTC. This translates into CASSLVTSLPETQYF. The chain joins TRBV27 to TRBJ2-5, with a tentative D call TRBD2 (6 bases). The germline CDR1 and CDR2 sequences are MNHEY and SMNVEV (reference sequence). V was shortened by 2 bases and J by 4 bases, with 14 bases between the two germline ends. This CDR3 comprises 15 residues.

This clone was detected once. This chain uses TRBV6-1 with TRBJ2-7; tentative D call: TRBD1 (6 bases). This CDR3 region has 14 residues. CDR1 and CDR2 from the germline V gene are MNHNS and SASEGT. The V end lost 2 bases, the J end lost 1 base, and 9 bases lay between the germline ends. The CDR3 bases are TGTGCCAGCAGTGAAACAGGGTCGTCCTACGAGCAGTACTTC. This encodes CASSETGSSYEQYF.

V usage is TRBV11-2 and J usage is TRBJ2-3; 11 nucleotides agree with TRBD2. V trimming: 5 bases; J trimming: 2 bases; junction bases outside the gene matches: 12. The CDR3 has 18 amino acids. From germline, CDR1 is SGHAT and CDR2 FQNNGV. The CDR3 DNA reads as TGTGCCAGCAGCCTTCGCCGTAGCGGGGGGGACTTCACAGATACGCAGTATTTT. It codes for CASSLRRSGGDFTDTQYF.

The CDR3 DNA is TGTGCCAGCAGCGGGAGCACCGGGGAGCTGTTTTTT. Translating it yields CASSGSTGELFF. This chain links TRBV9 with TRBJ2-2; no reliable D call. Germline values: CDR1 SGDLS, CDR2 YYNGEE. Trimming removed 3 bases at V and 4 bases at J, with 4 bases between. The CDR3 is 12 residues long.

V and J are TRBV5-4 and TRBJ2-5; D call uncertain. In germline, CDR1 is SGHNT, CDR2 YYREEE (reference sequence). The length of the CDR3 is 13 residues. The V end was cut by 0 bases, the J end by 5 bases, with 8 bases between. Written as DNA, the CDR3 is TGTGCCAGCAGCTTGGGGGTCGGGGAGACCCAGTACTTC. Translating it yields CASSLGVGETQYF.

This chain uses TRBV5-5 with TRBJ2-3; D gene uncertain. CDR3 length: 14 amino acids. V lost 2 bases and J 2 bases, leaving 9 bases between the germline ends. Germline CDR1 and CDR2: SGHKS and YYEKEE (reference sequence). Written as DNA, the CDR3 is TGTGCCAGCAGCTTCCCGGGTACCACAGATACGCAGTATTTT. Protein sequence: CASSFPGTTDTQYF.

The chain recombines TRBV9 with TRBJ2-3, with a weak D call TRBD2 (6 bases). The CDR3 covers 18 residues. From germline, CDR1 is SGDLS and CDR2 YYNGEE. V was clipped by 4 bases and J by 0 bases, with 21 bases between them. The CDR3 bases are TGTGCCAGCAGCCCCCTTAAGGACGGGAGCTCTAGCACAGATACGCAGTATTTT. Translation gives CASSPLKDGSSSTDTQYF.

The rearrangement uses TRBV10-3 and TRBJ2-7; the match to TRBD2 covers 13 bases. The V segment lost 9 bases and the J segment 5 bases; nucleotides outside the gene matches: 10. The germline CDR1 and CDR2 sequences are ENHRY and SYGVKD. The CDR3 covers 15 residues. The CDR3 spells CAISQTSGGPHEQYF. Here the CDR3 DNA reads TGTGCCATTTCTCAGACTAGCGGGGGGCCCCACGAGCAGTACTTC.

The V and J genes are TRBV11-2 and TRBJ2-3, with 8 bases matching TRBD2. J was trimmed by 1 base and V by 1 base; bases with no gene match: 1. The CDR3 consists of 15 residues. Germline V gene lookup returns CDR1 SGHAT and CDR2 FQNNGV. CDR3: CASSLAGGRTDTQYF. As DNA, the CDR3 is TGTGCCAGCAGCTTAGCGGGGGGGCGCACAGATACGCAGTATTTT.

The chain has TRBV24-1 and TRBJ2-5; 11 bases map to TRBD1. There are 14 residues in the CDR3. V was clipped by 3 bases and J by 6 bases; unmatched bases: 2. The V gene's germline CDR1 is KGHDR and CDR2 SFDVKD. The CDR3 DNA sequence: TGTGCCACCAGTGATGGGACAGGGGGAAAGACCCAGTACTTC. Its protein product is CATSDGTGGKTQYF.

This chain links TRBV5-1 with TRBJ1-4; no reliable D call. Trimming removed 4 bases from V and 0 bases from J, with 10 bases in between. The CDR3 is 15 amino acids. CDR1 SGHRS and CDR2 YFSETQ come from the germline V gene. The CDR3 DNA reads TGCGCCAGCAGCCCCCGGGAAGCAACTAATGAAAAACTGTTTTTT. Translation gives CASSPREATNEKLFF.

The chain's CDR3 is CASSQGASSYEQYF. The CDR3 DNA reads TGCGCCAGCAGCCAGGGAGCCTCCTCCTACGAGCAGTACTTC. The chain uses TRBV4-1 and TRBJ2-7; D perhaps matches TRBD2 (5 bases). Germline CDR1 MGHRA, CDR2 YSYEKL. Between the trimmed V and J ends, which lost 3 bases and 0 bases, there was a span of 9 bases. This CDR3 is 14 amino acids long.

The V and J genes are TRBV7-9 and TRBJ2-7; D gene uncertain. Per germline, CDR1 SEHNR and CDR2 FQNEAQ (reference sequence). The CDR3 consists of 15 residues. Trimming left V 1 base short and J 6 bases short, with 16 bases between. Written as DNA, the CDR3 is TGTGCCAGCAGCTTAGTGAGTGTCGGGTTGCTCGAGCAGTACTTC. Translated: CASSLVSVGLLEQYF.

V gene TRBV4-1 combines with J gene TRBJ2-2; 8 bases align to TRBD2. V shed 5 bases and J 2 bases; nucleotides not matched to a gene: 13. The germline V gene encodes CDR1 MGHRA and CDR2 YSYEKL. The CDR3 spans 18 residues. The CDR3 coding sequence is TGCGCCAGCAGCGCCTGGCCGCGTAGCGGGACCAACACCGGGGAGCTGTTTTTT. Translation: CASSAWPRSGTNTGELFF.

This clone has a single count. This chain uses TRBV19 with TRBJ2-2, with a weak D call TRBD1 (6 bases). The CDR3 extends over 18 amino acids. Germline lookup yields CDR1 LNHDA and CDR2 SQIVND (reference sequence). V dropped 3 bases and J dropped 5 bases, with 22 bases sitting between them. CDR3: CASSIFHPSDSRTGELFF. CDR3 DNA: TGTGCCAGTAGTATTTTTCATCCTTCGGACAGCCGGACCGGGGAGCTGTTTTTT.

The chain couples TRBV29-1 to TRBJ2-7, with 7 positions matching TRBD1. The CDR3 runs 13 residues. CDR1 and CDR2 (germline): SQVTM, ANQGSEA. The ends lost 4 bases at V and 4 bases at J; junction bases unmatched: 7. CDR3 protein: CSVVLTGRYEQYF. The CDR3 coding sequence is TGCAGCGTTGTCTTGACAGGGAGATACGAGCAGTACTTC.